The next 5 T cell receptor beta chains were all read from a single sample in a study of CD8 T cells in ankylosing spondylitis. MiXCR, applied by TCRdb to the 5' RACE reads, yields one record per CDR3 protein. The table records 250,000 or so distinct CDR3 sequences, roughly a tenth of them present only once. Input material: blood, either unsorted or a sorted T cell fraction (not recorded which). Receptor source: a male donor with ankylosing spondylitis or in good health (not recorded which).

This clonotype was seen at least ten times. J is TRBJ1-2 and V is TRBV28; 9 bases line up with TRBD1. The germline gives CDR1 MDHEN, CDR2 SYDVKM. Trimming took 5 bases from V and 3 from J; bases not matched to a gene: 7. This CDR3 spans 15 amino acids. Written as DNA, the CDR3 is TGTGCCAGCAGTACACCGGGACAGGGTCACTATGGCTACACCTTC. Its protein is CASSTPGQGHYGYTF.

This clonotype was seen a handful of times. This chain links TRBV7-9 with TRBJ2-7, with D possibly TRBD2 on 6 matching bases. The CDR3 covers 12 residues. Germline CDR1 SEHNR, CDR2 FQNEAQ (reference sequence). V was clipped by 5 bases and J by 7 bases, with 12 bases between them. As DNA, the CDR3 is TGTGCCAGCAGCCAGACGCGGGGAGAGCAGTACTTC. Its protein product is CASSQTRGEQYF.

This clonotype was counted at least ten times. The chain has TRBV5-6 and TRBJ1-1; no clear D. The V end was cut by 1 base, the J end by 1 base, with 11 bases between. This CDR3 spans 15 amino acids. Per the germline V gene, CDR1 is SGHDT and CDR2 is YYEEEE. CDR3 sequence reads: CASSLLMTGNTEAFF. The CDR3 DNA reads as TGTGCCAGCAGCTTGCTAATGACGGGGAACACTGAAGCTTTCTTT.

This clonotype showed up just a few times. The chain has TRBV10-3 and TRBJ1-1; D call uncertain. V was clipped by 3 bases and J by 1 base, with 12 bases between them. CDR1 ENHRY and CDR2 SYGVKD come from the germline V gene. The CDR3 is made up of 15 amino acids. The CDR3 region is CAISDLGQANTEAFF. CDR3 coding DNA: TGTGCCATCAGTGATTTAGGGCAGGCGAACACTGAAGCTTTCTTT.

This clonotype was found many times. This chain uses TRBV12-3 or TRBV12-4 with TRBJ1-2; D perhaps matches TRBD1 (5 bases). Trimming took 5 bases from V and 2 from J, leaving 15 bases between them. There are 15 residues in the CDR3. The chain's CDR3 is CASSTSSRANYGYTF. CDR3 nucleotide sequence: TGTGCCAGCAGTACCTCCTCCAGGGCGAACTATGGCTACACCTTC.